This T cell receptor (beta chain) comes out of a study of Ad26.COV2.S vaccination and SARS-CoV-2 variants. Treatment denoted: roughly 20 received Ad26.COV2.S at low or high dose, single or two shots; five or six received placebo; per-sample allocation not given. Sampling occurred on day 63 after the first vaccine or placebo injection. The CDR3 covers 16 residues. CDR1 SSHAT and CDR2 FNYEAQ come from the germline V gene (reference sequence). Worth noting for this clone: The junction departs from the called germline gene at one end, perhaps through a read error.

Sequencing was performed with immunoSEQ multiplex PCR; in TCRdb, only in-frame clones are kept and a portion is missing. This sample has 350,000 to 450,000 clones, with about 88% found just once. The genes are TRBV7-7 and TRBJ2-5, with TRBD2 matching over 14 bases. The input for sequencing was peripheral blood, taken in a trial of Ad26.COV2.S vaccine versus placebo. The clonotype comes from a person between 18 and 59 years old who received the Ad26.COV2.S COVID-19 vaccine or a placebo. The CDR3 DNA reads as TGTGCTAGCAGCCGACTAGCGGGGGGGGAGGTAGAGACCCAGTACTTC. Protein product: CASSRLAGGEVETQYF.